The 10 T cell receptor beta chains given below trace back to one sample, sequenced in a study of HIV-infected patients and healthy controls. The repertoire came from unfractionated whole blood and reflected all unsorted peripheral T cells. Reverse transcription used roughly 450 ng RNA and constant-region primers for alpha and beta. Each of the alpha and beta chains got its own library through chain-specific third strand synthesis with indices. TCRdb re-called the 5' RACE reads with MiXCR, one entry per CDR3 protein. The sample yields 11,000 or so distinct CDR3 sequences, approximately 5% seen once. The sample was blood. These receptors all stem from an adult in good health.

The sample holds many counts of this clonotype. The rearrangement joins TRBV25-1 to TRBJ2-5, with 14 positions matching TRBD2. The germline V gene encodes CDR1 MGHDK and CDR2 SYGVNS. This CDR3 comprises 17 residues. Losses at the gene ends were 7 bases for V and 2 bases for J; bases not matched to a gene: 9. In DNA, the CDR3 is TGTGCCAGCACCAGACTAGCGGGGGGGCCCTTTCAAGAGACCCAGTACTTC. It codes for CASTRLAGGPFQETQYF.

By share, this clonotype ranks as medium-sized (0.01 to 0.1%). This chain uses TRBV20-1 with TRBJ2-1; TRBD1 matches at 9 bases. J lost 3 bases, V lost 5 bases, and 5 bases had no gene match. The germline V gene encodes CDR1 DFQATT and CDR2 SNEGSKA (reference sequence). This CDR3 has 14 residues. This chain's CDR3 is CSASPGQGYNEQFF. DNA of the CDR3: TGCAGTGCTTCTCCGGGACAGGGCTACAATGAGCAGTTCTTC.

Many counts were recorded for this clonotype. V usage is TRBV6-4 and J usage is TRBJ2-1, with 10 bases that match TRBD2. The V and J ends lost 0 bases and 4 bases, in that order; junction bases with no gene match: 3. The CDR3 has 16 amino acids. The germline gives CDR1 MRHNA, CDR2 SNTAGT. CDR3 coding DNA: TGTGCCAGCAGTGACTCGGCTAGCGGGGGATACAATGAGCAGTTCTTC. Translation gives CASSDSASGGYNEQFF.

This clonotype qualifies as medium-sized (0.01 to 0.1%). V and J are TRBV7-2 and TRBJ2-1, with TRBD1 identical over 7 bases. This CDR3 contains 13 residues. Unmatched junction bases numbered 7, after V lost 7 bases and J lost 7 bases. Germline-derived CDR1 and CDR2 are SGHTA and FQGNSA. The CDR3 is CASNPSRGNEQFF. CDR3 in DNA: TGTGCCAGCAACCCCAGCAGGGGGAATGAGCAGTTCTTC.

This clonotype rates as medium-sized (0.01 to 0.1%). V is TRBV7-9 and J is TRBJ2-3; unclear D gene. This CDR3 comprises 12 residues. Germline V gene lookup returns CDR1 SEHNR and CDR2 FQNEAQ (reference sequence). The V gene lost 5 bases and the J gene lost 10 bases, with 13 bases spanning the gap. CDR3 DNA: TGTGCCAGCAGCCCTCAGGTGTTAGCGCAGTATTTT. Translated: CASSPQVLAQYF.

Within the sample, this clonotype is medium-sized (0.01 to 0.1%). The V gene is TRBV11-2, the J gene TRBJ2-1; D is uncertain. V lost 2 bases and J lost 8, with 4 bases in between. The CDR3 contains 11 residues. Germline-derived CDR1 and CDR2 are SGHAT and FQNNGV. The CDR3 here is CASSLLYEQFF. The CDR3 coding sequence is TGTGCCAGCAGCTTACTCTATGAGCAGTTCTTC.

This clonotype is medium-sized within its sample. The chain combines TRBV20-1 with TRBJ1-1; maybe TRBD1 (5 bases). Germline CDR1 and CDR2: DFQATT and SNEGSKA (reference sequence). The CDR3 contains 13 residues. V was trimmed by 4 bases and J by 0 bases, leaving 9 bases between them. The CDR3 nucleotides read TGCAGTGCTATTCAGGGTATGAACACTGAAGCTTTCTTT. Translating it yields CSAIQGMNTEAFF.

Relative to its sample, this clonotype is medium-sized. This chain links TRBV3-1 with TRBJ2-1; 10 bases fit TRBD1. This CDR3 spans 14 amino acids. V lost 1 base to trimming and J lost 6 bases; unmatched junction nucleotides: 0. Per the germline V gene, CDR1 is LGHDT and CDR2 is YNNKEL (reference sequence). This CDR3 is CASSQGTGGNEQFF. The CDR3 nucleotides are TGTGCCAGCAGCCAAGGGACAGGGGGCAATGAGCAGTTCTTC.

V and J are TRBV19 and TRBJ2-1; D perhaps matches TRBD2 (5 bases). Germline CDR1 reads LNHDA; CDR2 reads SQIVND (reference sequence). The CDR3 is 12 amino acids. V lost 7 bases, J lost 9 bases, and 13 bases lay in between. DNA of the CDR3: TGTGCCAGTACCCAGAGCGGTGTTGAGCAGTTCTTC. Protein: CASTQSGVEQFF.

Sample share makes this clonotype medium-sized. This chain uses TRBV13 with TRBJ2-7; 7 bases map to TRBD1. The CDR3 loop spans 14 amino acids. The V gene end was trimmed by 4 bases and the J gene end by 6 bases; junction bases not matched to a gene: 9. Germline V lookup: CDR1 PRHDT, CDR2 FYEKMQ (reference sequence). CDR3 sequence: CASSSTGPGREQYF. CDR3 coding DNA: TGTGCCAGCAGCTCGACAGGGCCCGGTCGCGAGCAGTACTTC.